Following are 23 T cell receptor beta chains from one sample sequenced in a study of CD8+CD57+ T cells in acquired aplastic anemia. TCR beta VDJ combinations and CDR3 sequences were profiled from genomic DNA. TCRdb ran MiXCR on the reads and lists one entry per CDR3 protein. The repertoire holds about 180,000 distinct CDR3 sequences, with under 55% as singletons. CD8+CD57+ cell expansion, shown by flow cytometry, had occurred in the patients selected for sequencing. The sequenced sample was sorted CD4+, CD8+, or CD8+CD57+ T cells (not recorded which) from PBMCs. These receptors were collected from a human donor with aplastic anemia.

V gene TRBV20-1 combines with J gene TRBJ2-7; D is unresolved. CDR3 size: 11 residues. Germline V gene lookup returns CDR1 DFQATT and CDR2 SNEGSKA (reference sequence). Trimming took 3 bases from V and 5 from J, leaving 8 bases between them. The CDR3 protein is CSASRTDEQYF. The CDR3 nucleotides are TGCAGTGCTAGTAGGACGGACGAGCAGTACTTC.

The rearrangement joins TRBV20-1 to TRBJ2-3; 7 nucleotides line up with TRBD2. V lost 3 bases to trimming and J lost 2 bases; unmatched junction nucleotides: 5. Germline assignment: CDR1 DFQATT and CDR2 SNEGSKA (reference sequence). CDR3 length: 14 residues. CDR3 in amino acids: CSARGAGTTDTQYF. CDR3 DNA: TGCAGTGCTAGGGGAGCGGGGACCACAGATACGCAGTATTTT.

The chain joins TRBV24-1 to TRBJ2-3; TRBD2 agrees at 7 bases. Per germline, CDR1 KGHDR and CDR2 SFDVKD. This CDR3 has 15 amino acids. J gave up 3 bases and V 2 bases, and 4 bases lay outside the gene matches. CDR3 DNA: TGTGCCACCAGTGATTCCGTCGGGGGGACAGATACGCAGTATTTT. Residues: CATSDSVGGTDTQYF.

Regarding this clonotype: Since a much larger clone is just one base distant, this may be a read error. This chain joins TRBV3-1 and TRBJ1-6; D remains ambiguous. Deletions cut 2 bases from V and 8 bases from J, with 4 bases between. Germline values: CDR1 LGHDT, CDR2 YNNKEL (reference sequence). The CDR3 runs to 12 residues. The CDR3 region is CASSQPDSPLHF. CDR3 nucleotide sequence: TGTGCCAGCAGCCAACCTGATTCACCCCTCCACTTT.

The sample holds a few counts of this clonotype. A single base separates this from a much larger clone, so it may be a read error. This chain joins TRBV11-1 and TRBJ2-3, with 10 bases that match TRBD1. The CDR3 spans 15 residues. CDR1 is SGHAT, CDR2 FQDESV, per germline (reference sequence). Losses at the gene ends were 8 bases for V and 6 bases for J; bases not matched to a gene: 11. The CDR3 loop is CASGLRDRGLDTQYF. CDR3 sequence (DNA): TGTGCCAGCGGGTTAAGGGACAGGGGATTGGATACGCAGTATTTT.

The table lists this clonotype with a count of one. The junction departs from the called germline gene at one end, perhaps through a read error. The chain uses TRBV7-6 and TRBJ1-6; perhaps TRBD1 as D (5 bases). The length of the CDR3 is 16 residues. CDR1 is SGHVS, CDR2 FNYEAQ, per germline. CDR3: CASSLRADQGNSPLHF. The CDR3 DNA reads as TGCGCCAGCAGCTTACGGGCAGACCAGGGTAATTCACCCCTCCACTTT.

CDR3 in amino acids: CASREQPNTEAFF. CDR3 DNA sequence: TGTGCCAGCAGAGAACAGCCGAACACTGAAGCTTTCTTT. The chain recombines TRBV7-9 with TRBJ1-1; no definite D call. V was trimmed by 6 bases and J by 1 base, leaving 9 bases between them. The CDR3 runs 13 residues. CDR1 and CDR2 (germline): SEHNR, FQNEAQ (reference sequence).

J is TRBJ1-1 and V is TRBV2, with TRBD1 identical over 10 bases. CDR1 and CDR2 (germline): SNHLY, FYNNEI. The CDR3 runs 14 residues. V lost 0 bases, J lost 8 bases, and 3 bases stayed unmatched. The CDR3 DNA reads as TGTGCCAGCAGTGAAGCTCCGGACAGGGGGGAAGCTTTCTTT. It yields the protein CASSEAPDRGEAFF.

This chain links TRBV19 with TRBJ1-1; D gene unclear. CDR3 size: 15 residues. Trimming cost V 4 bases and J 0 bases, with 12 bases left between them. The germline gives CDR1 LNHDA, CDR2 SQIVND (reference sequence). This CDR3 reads CASSSNLGMNTEAFF. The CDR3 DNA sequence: TGTGCCAGTAGTAGCAACCTGGGGATGAACACTGAAGCTTTCTTT.

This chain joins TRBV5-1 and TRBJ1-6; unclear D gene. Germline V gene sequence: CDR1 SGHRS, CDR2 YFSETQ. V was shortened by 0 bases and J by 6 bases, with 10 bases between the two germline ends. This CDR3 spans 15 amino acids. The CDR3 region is CASSLGPKANSPLHF. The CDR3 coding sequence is TGCGCCAGCAGCTTGGGTCCTAAAGCTAATTCACCCCTCCACTTT.

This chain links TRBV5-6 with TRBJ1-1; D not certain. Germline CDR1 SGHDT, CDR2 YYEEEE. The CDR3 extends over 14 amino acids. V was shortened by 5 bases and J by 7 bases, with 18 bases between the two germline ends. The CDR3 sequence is CASRIKGAGIEAFF. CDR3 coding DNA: TGTGCCAGCAGGATAAAGGGAGCGGGGATTGAAGCTTTCTTT.

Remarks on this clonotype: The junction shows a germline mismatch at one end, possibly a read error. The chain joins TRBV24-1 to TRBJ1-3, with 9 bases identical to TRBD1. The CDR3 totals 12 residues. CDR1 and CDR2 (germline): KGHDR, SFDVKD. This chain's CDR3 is CATRDRVDTMYF. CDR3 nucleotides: TGCGCCACCAGGGACAGGGTGGACACCATGTATTTT.

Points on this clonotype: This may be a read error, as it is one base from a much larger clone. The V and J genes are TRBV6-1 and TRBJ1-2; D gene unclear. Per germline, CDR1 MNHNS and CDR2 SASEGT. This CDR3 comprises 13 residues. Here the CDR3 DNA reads TGTGCCAGCAGTCCCGGGTTCGACTATGTCTACACCTTC. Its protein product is CASSPGFDYVYTF.

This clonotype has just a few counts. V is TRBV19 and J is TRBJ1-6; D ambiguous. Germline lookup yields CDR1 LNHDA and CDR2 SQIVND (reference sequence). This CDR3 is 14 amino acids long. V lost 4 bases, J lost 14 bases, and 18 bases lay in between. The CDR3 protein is CASSTIIQSGALHF. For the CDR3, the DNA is TGTGCCAGTAGTACGATCATTCAATCTGGCGCCCTCCACTTT.

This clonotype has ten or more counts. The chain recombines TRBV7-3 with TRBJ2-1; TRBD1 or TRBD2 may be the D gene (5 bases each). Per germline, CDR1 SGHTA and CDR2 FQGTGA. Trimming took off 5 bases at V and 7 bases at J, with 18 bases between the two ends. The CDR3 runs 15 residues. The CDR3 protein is CASSPQGRGTNEQFF. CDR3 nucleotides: TGTGCCAGCAGCCCTCAGGGACGGGGTACAAATGAGCAGTTCTTC.

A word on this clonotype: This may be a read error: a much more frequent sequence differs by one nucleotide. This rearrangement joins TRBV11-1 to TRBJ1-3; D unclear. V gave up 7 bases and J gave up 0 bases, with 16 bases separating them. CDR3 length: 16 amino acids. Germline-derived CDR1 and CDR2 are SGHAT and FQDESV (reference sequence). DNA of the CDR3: TGTGCCAGCAACGCCCCCGGACCGGCCTCTGGAAACACCATATATTTT. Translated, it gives CASNAPGPASGNTIYF.

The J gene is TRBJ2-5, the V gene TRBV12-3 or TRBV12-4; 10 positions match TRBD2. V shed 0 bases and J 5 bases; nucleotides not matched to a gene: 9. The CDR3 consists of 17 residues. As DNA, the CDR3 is TGTGCCAGCAGTTTAGCAATAGCGGGGGGCCTTAGGGAGACCCAGTACTTC. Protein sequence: CASSLAIAGGLRETQYF.

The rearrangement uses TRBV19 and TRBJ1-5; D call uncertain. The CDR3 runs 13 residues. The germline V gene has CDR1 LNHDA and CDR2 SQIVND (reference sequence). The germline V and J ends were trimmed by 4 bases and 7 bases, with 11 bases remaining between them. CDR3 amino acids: CASSTTGYQPQHF. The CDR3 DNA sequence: TGTGCCAGTAGTACCACTGGGTACCAGCCCCAGCATTTT.

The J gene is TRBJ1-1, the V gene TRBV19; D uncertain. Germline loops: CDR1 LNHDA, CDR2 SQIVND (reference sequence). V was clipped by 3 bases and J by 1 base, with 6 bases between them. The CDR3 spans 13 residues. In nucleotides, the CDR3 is TGTGCCAGTAGTATCGCCAAGAACACTGAAGCTTTCTTT. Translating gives CASSIAKNTEAFF.

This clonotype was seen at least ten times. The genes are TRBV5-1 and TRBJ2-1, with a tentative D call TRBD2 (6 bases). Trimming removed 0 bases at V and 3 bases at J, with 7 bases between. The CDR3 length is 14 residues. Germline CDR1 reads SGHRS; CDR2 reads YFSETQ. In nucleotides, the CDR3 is TGCGCCAGCAGCTTGGTTAGCGGCTACAATGAGCAGTTCTTC. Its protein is CASSLVSGYNEQFF.

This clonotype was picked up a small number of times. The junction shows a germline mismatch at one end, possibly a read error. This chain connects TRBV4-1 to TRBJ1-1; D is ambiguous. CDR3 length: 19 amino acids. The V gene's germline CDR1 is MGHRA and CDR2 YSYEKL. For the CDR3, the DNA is TGCGCCAGCAGCCAAGGGAGGCTCGTTGGGGTTGGGCGTAGGACTGAGGCTTTCTTT. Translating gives CASSQGRLVGVGRRTEAFF.

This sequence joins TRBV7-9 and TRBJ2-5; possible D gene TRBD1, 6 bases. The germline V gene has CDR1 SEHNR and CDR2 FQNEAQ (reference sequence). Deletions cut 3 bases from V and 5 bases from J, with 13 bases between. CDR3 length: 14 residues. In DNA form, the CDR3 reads TGTGCCAGCAGCTTGGCAGGGGATGTCGAGACCCAGTACTTC. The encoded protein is CASSLAGDVETQYF.

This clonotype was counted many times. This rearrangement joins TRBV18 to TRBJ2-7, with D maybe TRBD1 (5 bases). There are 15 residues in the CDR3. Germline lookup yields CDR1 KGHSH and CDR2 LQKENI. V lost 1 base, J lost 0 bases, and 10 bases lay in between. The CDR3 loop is CASSPQQASSYEQYF. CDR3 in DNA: TGTGCCAGCTCACCACAACAGGCTAGCTCCTACGAGCAGTACTTC.